This entry lists 21 T cell receptor beta chains sequenced from one sample in a study of blood T cell repertoires in COVID-19. Generated by immunoSEQ multiplex PCR, the TCRdb table keeps only in-frame clones and is missing some. The sample consists of fewer than 80,000 clones, about three quarters of them appearing once. Sequenced sample: peripheral blood. The receptors were gathered from a human donor in a cohort sampled during active COVID-19.

DNA of the CDR3: TGTGCCAGCAGCTTGTACAGCGGGGGGAAGACCCAGTACTTC. Translated, it gives CASSLYSGGKTQYF. The chain has TRBV5-4 and TRBJ2-5; 9 nucleotides match TRBD2. Trimming took 1 base from V and 6 from J; bases not matched to a gene: 4. This CDR3 spans 14 amino acids. Germline V gene data show CDR1 as SGHNT and CDR2 as YYREEE (reference sequence).

This clone was recorded at least ten times. The J gene is TRBJ2-7, the V gene TRBV3-1 (or the pseudogene TRBV3-2); 13 bases map to TRBD2. The CDR3 totals 15 residues. The germline V gene encodes CDR1 LGHDT and CDR2 YNNKEL (reference sequence). V lost 4 bases to trimming and J lost 7 bases; unmatched junction nucleotides: 7. The CDR3 nucleotides are TGTGCCAGCAGCCGCACCGGGACTAGCGGGGTAGAGCAGTACTTC. Amino acid sequence: CASSRTGTSGVEQYF.

This clone has just a few counts. The chain uses TRBV6-5 and TRBJ2-7; D possibly corresponds to TRBD1 (6 bases). The CDR3 has 13 amino acids. V gave up 0 bases and J gave up 3 bases, with 6 bases separating them. The germline gives CDR1 MNHEY, CDR2 SVGAGI. The CDR3 protein is CASSYSTGYEQYF. The CDR3 nucleotides read TGTGCCAGCAGTTACTCGACAGGCTACGAGCAGTACTTC.

A few counts support this clone. The chain combines TRBV2 with TRBJ1-1; D call uncertain. Trimming shortened V by 7 bases and J by 11 bases, and 14 bases separated the two germline ends. Germline CDR1 reads SNHLY; CDR2 reads FYNNEI. The CDR3 sequence is 11 residues long. DNA for the CDR3: TGTGCCAGCACGAACACCGTCAAGGCTTTCTTT. Translated, it gives CASTNTVKAFF.

The genes are TRBV6-5 and TRBJ1-5; D possibly corresponds to TRBD1 (6 bases). Germline assignment: CDR1 MNHEY and CDR2 SVGAGI. Trimming stripped 7 bases from V and 3 bases from J, with 13 bases between. CDR3 length: 14 residues. CDR3 sequence (DNA): TGTGCCAGCAAGGGGGAGGGGGACAATCAGCCCCAGCATTTT. Its translation: CASKGEGDNQPQHF.

The genes are TRBV7-9 and TRBJ1-3; 8 positions match TRBD1. The V segment lost 11 bases and the J segment 0 bases; nucleotides outside the gene matches: 6. This CDR3 comprises 14 residues. CDR1 SEHNR and CDR2 FQNEAQ come from the germline V gene (reference sequence). Written as DNA, the CDR3 is TGTGCCGGCAACACAGGGGGCTCTGGAAACACCATATATTTT. Protein sequence: CAGNTGGSGNTIYF.

V and J are TRBV29-1 and TRBJ1-5; D gene unclear. The CDR3 has 13 residues. Trimming pared 4 bases from V and 4 bases from J, leaving 11 bases between. Per the germline V gene, CDR1 is SQVTM and CDR2 is ANQGSEA. The DNA for the CDR3 is TGCAGCGTTGGGTACGGAGGAAATCAGCCCCAGCATTTT. Translated, it gives CSVGYGGNQPQHF.

The chain uses TRBV7-3 and TRBJ2-7, with D unclear. CDR1 and CDR2 (germline): SGHTA, FQGTGA. The length of the CDR3 is 13 residues. The V end lost 0 bases, the J end lost 3 bases, and 6 bases lay between the germline ends. CDR3 sequence (DNA): TGTGCCAGCAGCTTAACTCGGAGCTACGAGCAGTACTTC. As protein: CASSLTRSYEQYF.

The CDR3 coding sequence is TGTGCCAGCAGTTTTACAAACGCTGAAGCTTTCTTT. This translates into CASSFTNAEAFF. This chain uses TRBV7-9 with TRBJ1-1; D gene ambiguous. This CDR3 has 12 amino acids. The germline V gene has CDR1 SEHNR and CDR2 FQNEAQ (reference sequence). The V end lost 6 bases, the J end lost 6 bases, and 11 bases lay between the germline ends.

This chain uses TRBV14 with TRBJ1-1, with 7 bases lining up with TRBD1. J was trimmed by 2 bases and V by 0 bases; bases with no gene match: 6. CDR3 length equals 16 residues. Germline CDR1 and CDR2: SGHDN and FVKESK. The DNA for the CDR3 is TGTGCCAGCAGCCAAGATCAGGGGGTCGGAAACACTGAAGCTTTCTTT. Protein: CASSQDQGVGNTEAFF.

This clone was found once. The chain has TRBV7-8 and TRBJ2-7; D ambiguous. This CDR3 has 12 amino acids. Germline V gene data show CDR1 as SGHVS and CDR2 as FQNEAQ. V lost 2 bases and J 6 bases, leaving 8 bases between the germline ends. The CDR3 here is CASSLSPVEQYF. In nucleotides, the CDR3 is TGTGCCAGCAGCTTATCCCCGGTCGAGCAGTACTTC.

The sample holds one count of this clone. The chain is built from TRBV6-5 and TRBJ2-7, with 8 bases lining up with TRBD1. J was trimmed by 2 bases and V by 2 bases; bases with no gene match: 8. This CDR3 spans 16 amino acids. The germline V gene has CDR1 MNHEY and CDR2 SVGAGI. CDR3 residues: CASSYAGTGGPYEQYF. CDR3 coding DNA: TGTGCCAGCAGTTACGCCGGGACAGGAGGCCCCTACGAGCAGTACTTC.

This chain joins TRBV20-1 and TRBJ2-7; D unclear. CDR3 length: 13 residues. Trimming left V 3 bases short and J 5 bases short, with 14 bases between. Germline CDR1 is DFQATT and CDR2 is SNEGSKA (reference sequence). CDR3 nucleotides: TGCAGTGCTAGTACGCTAGTAACCAACGAGCAGTACTTC. Residues: CSASTLVTNEQYF.

The J gene is TRBJ2-1, the V gene TRBV30; no definite D call. This CDR3 comprises 14 residues. The V end lost 1 base, the J end lost 0 bases, and 7 bases lay between the germline ends. Looked up from germline, CDR1 is GTSNPN and CDR2 is SVGIG (reference sequence). The CDR3 loop is CAWSAASSYNEQFF. DNA for the CDR3: TGTGCCTGGAGTGCCGCGAGCTCCTACAATGAGCAGTTCTTC.

The rearrangement joins TRBV9 to TRBJ2-7; TRBD1 agrees at 8 bases. The CDR3 sequence is 17 residues long. The V gene's germline CDR1 is SGDLS and CDR2 YYNGEE. The junction had 16 bases not matched to a gene; V was cut back by 3 bases and J by 5 bases. CDR3 sequence (DNA): TGTGCCAGCAGCGCGGACCCTGTAGGACAGGGTAACCACGAGCAGTACTTC. It codes for CASSADPVGQGNHEQYF.

This clone was found once. The chain employs TRBV5-1 and TRBJ2-7; 8 bases map to TRBD1. The V segment lost 2 bases and the J segment 9 bases; nucleotides outside the gene matches: 7. This CDR3 is built from 13 residues. Germline V lookup: CDR1 SGHRS, CDR2 YFSETQ. This chain's CDR3 is CASSLRQGNRQYF. DNA of the CDR3: TGCGCCAGCAGCTTAAGACAGGGGAATCGGCAGTACTTC.

The CDR3 protein is CASSPAGLNEQYF. In DNA form, the CDR3 reads TGTGCCAGCAGCCCTGCAGGGTTGAACGAGCAGTACTTC. V is TRBV2 and J is TRBJ2-7, with D maybe TRBD1 (5 bases). The length of the CDR3 is 13 residues. Germline lookup yields CDR1 SNHLY and CDR2 FYNNEI. Trimming stripped 6 bases from V and 5 bases from J, with 14 bases between.

The CDR3: CASERGSTDTQYF. The CDR3 nucleotides are TGTGCCTCTGAGCGGGGAAGCACAGATACGCAGTATTTT. The chain joins TRBV30 to TRBJ2-3; TRBD2 matches 7 bases. Germline CDR1 and CDR2: GTSNPN and SVGIG (reference sequence). The CDR3 length is 13 residues. V was clipped by 7 bases and J by 0 bases; unmatched bases: 4.

The genes are TRBV14 and TRBJ2-3; TRBD1 might be the D (5 bases). The V end lost 3 bases, the J end lost 5 bases, and 12 bases lay between the germline ends. This CDR3 contains 14 residues. Germline V CDR1 and CDR2: SGHDN, FVKESK. The CDR3 nucleotides read TGTGCCAGCAGCCACGGCAGGGTTGGAGATACGCAGTATTTT. Translating gives CASSHGRVGDTQYF.

The V and J genes are TRBV3-1 (or the pseudogene TRBV3-2) and TRBJ2-2; the match to TRBD1 covers 10 bases. This CDR3 region has 14 residues. Germline V CDR1 and CDR2: LGHDT, YNNKEL (reference sequence). V dropped 3 bases and J dropped 7; count of bases not matched to a gene: 2. CDR3 sequence reads: CASSQGQGFGELFF. The CDR3 DNA reads TGTGCCAGCAGCCAGGGACAGGGGTTCGGGGAGCTGTTTTTT.

The chain is built from TRBV9 and TRBJ1-6; 8 bases match TRBD1. Germline CDR1 and CDR2: SGDLS and YYNGEE. The CDR3 length is 17 residues. V trimming: 3 bases; J trimming: 0 bases; junction bases outside the gene matches: 5. CDR3 region: CASSGRQGTSYNSPLHF. The CDR3 DNA is TGTGCCAGCAGCGGCAGACAGGGGACCTCCTATAATTCACCCCTCCACTTT.